This paragraph covers one T cell receptor beta chain sequence. As yet, its antigen is unknown. PCR was performed using 60 Vbeta and 13 Jbeta primers. Sequenced by immunoSEQ multiplex PCR; TCRdb stores in-frame clones only, minus some. The sample holds 100,000 to 150,000 clones; 75% to 85% are singletons and the top ten take roughly 2.6%. This specimen comes from a study of cytomegalovirus exposure and HLA in healthy donors. Study-wide results and limits: TCR beta V segments were, for the most part, productive about 87% or about 30% of the time in an earlier analysis.

The CDR3 covers 14 residues. Trimming left V 6 bases short and J 5 bases short, with 17 bases between. From germline, CDR1 is SGHDT and CDR2 YYEEEE. The chain joins TRBV5-6 to TRBJ1-2, with D perhaps matching TRBD1 (5 bases). Input material: PBMCs. This TCR was sampled from a man aged 50 to 59 in good health and CMV-seronegative. CDR3 sequence reads: CASKFETATYGYTF. The CDR3 nucleotides read TGTGCCAGCAAATTTGAGACAGCGACTTATGGCTACACCTTC.